This T cell receptor beta chain comes out of a study of blood T cell repertoires in COVID-19. Authors' methods: Using reference gene primer amplification, nucleated cell counts were estimated. The repertoire was sequenced with immunoSEQ multiplex PCR; TCRdb's copy has only in-frame clones and lacks some. V and J calls plus clone size are reproduced from that table; the DNA served to infer D and trimming. This table holds 200,000 to 300,000 clones, approximately 85% found once. The germline gives CDR1 LNHDA, CDR2 SQIVND (reference sequence). Trimming took 1 base from V and 2 from J, leaving 12 bases between them. The CDR3 is 16 amino acids.

The chain is built from TRBV19 and TRBJ1-3; D is perhaps TRBD1 (6 bases). The receptor was isolated from a woman aged 60 to 75 with active or convalescent COVID-19. The sample comprised peripheral blood. CDR3 DNA sequence: TGTGCCAGTAGTATAGCCCTCCAGGGGACTGGAAACACCATATATTTT. It specifies CASSIALQGTGNTIYF.